This is a list of T cell receptor beta chains from one sample in a study of blood T cell repertoires in COVID-19. This table comes from immunoSEQ multiplex PCR, and its TCRdb copy is limited to in-frame clones, with some not included. The sample contains approximately 200,000 clones, around 75% of which appear only once. The sequenced material came from peripheral blood. Receptor source: a human donor in a cohort sampled during active COVID-19. Both conserved end residues are part of each CDR3. A D gene is named only where the DNA matches it firmly. Size is omitted from some rows. Given values are once, few, many or a class for expanded clones.

clone_size	v_call	j_call	d_call	cdr3_aa	cdr3_nt
-	TRBV19	TRBJ1-1	-	CASSIVAGNTEAFF	TGTGCCAGTAGTATTGTGGCAGGGAACACTGAAGCTTTCTTT
few	TRBV28	TRBJ1-6	-	CASSRPGRGRESPLHF	TGTGCCAGCAGCCGACCTGGCAGGGGCAGAGAATCACCCCTCCACTTT
few	TRBV5-6	TRBJ2-7	-	CASSMVGRGSYEQYF	TGTGCCAGCAGTATGGTGGGCAGGGGTTCCTACGAGCAGTACTTC
-	TRBV9	TRBJ2-1	TRBD2	CASSVLAEAYNEQFF	TGTGCCAGCAGCGTACTAGCGGAGGCCTACAATGAGCAGTTCTTC
few	TRBV7-2	TRBJ2-7	TRBD1	CASSFPGQGIREQYF	TGTGCCAGCAGCTTCCCGGGACAGGGGATTCGCGAGCAGTACTTC
-	TRBV18	TRBJ2-2	-	CASSREAGELFF	TGTGCCAGCTCACGGGAGGCCGGGGAGCTGTTTTTT
-	TRBV9	TRBJ2-3	TRBD2	CASSPTLTSGSSTDTQYF	TGTGCCAGCAGTCCAACCTTGACTAGCGGCTCTAGCACAGATACGCAGTATTTT
-	TRBV3-1/TRBV3-2	TRBJ1-5	-	CASSLMGGDQPQHF	TGTGCCAGCAGCCTAATGGGGGGGGATCAGCCCCAGCATTTT
-	TRBV6-5	TRBJ1-2	-	CASNVMGTQGYTF	TGTGCCAGCAACGTGATGGGGACTCAAGGCTACACCTTC
-	TRBV6-2/TRBV6-3	TRBJ2-3	TRBD2	CASSLEASGMTDTQYF	TGTGCCAGCAGTCTCGAGGCTAGCGGGATGACAGATACGCAGTATTTT
-	TRBV5-1	TRBJ2-7	TRBD1	CASSRDRGWDEQYF	TGCGCCAGCAGCCGGGACAGGGGGTGGGACGAGCAGTACTTC
-	TRBV19	TRBJ2-3	-	CASSIGDTQYF	TGTGCCAGTAGTATCGGAGATACGCAGTATTTT
-	TRBV7-2	TRBJ2-3	TRBD2	CASSLVRGRVTDTQYF	TGTGCCAGCAGCTTAGTCCGCGGGAGGGTCACAGATACGCAGTATTTT
-	TRBV9	TRBJ2-7	TRBD1	CASSAMTGTYEQYF	TGTGCCAGCAGCGCGATGACAGGGACCTACGAGCAGTACTTC
once	TRBV5-1	TRBJ2-3	-	CASSLVPGANTDTQYF	TGCGCCAGCAGCTTGGTTCCAGGGGCTAACACAGATACGCAGTATTTT
-	TRBV2	TRBJ1-2	-	CASTKGNRNYGYTF	TGTGCCAGCACCAAAGGTAACAGAAACTATGGCTACACCTTC
-	TRBV28	TRBJ2-7	TRBD1	CASSRGTGTYEQYF	TGTGCCAGCAGTCGGGGGACAGGGACCTACGAGCAGTACTTC
-	TRBV6-2/TRBV6-3	TRBJ2-7	TRBD1	CASSYTQGADEQYF	TGTGCCAGCAGTTACACCCAGGGGGCCGACGAGCAGTACTTC
-	TRBV4-3	TRBJ2-5	TRBD2	CASSPGLAWETQYF	TGCGCCAGCAGCCCGGGACTAGCGTGGGAGACCCAGTACTTC
-	TRBV18	TRBJ1-2	TRBD1	CASSGQGWYGYTF	TGTGCCAGCTCTGGACAGGGGTGGTATGGCTACACCTTC
-	TRBV5-8	TRBJ2-7	-	CASSVTGRYEQYF	TGTGCCAGCAGCGTAACAGGGCGCTACGAGCAGTACTTC
-	TRBV20-1	TRBJ1-2	-	CSASRDTYYGYTF	TGCAGTGCTAGTAGGGACACATACTATGGCTACACCTTC
-	TRBV2	TRBJ1-5	TRBD1	CASRDGQGMGYSNQPQHF	TGTGCCAGCAGAGACGGACAGGGGATGGGGTATAGCAATCAGCCCCAGCATTTT
few	TRBV20-1	TRBJ1-2	-	CSTRVGYGYTF	TGCAGTACCAGGGTCGGCTATGGCTACACCTTC
-	TRBV5-4	TRBJ1-3	-	CASSLLGAANTIYF	TGTGCCAGCAGCTTGTTAGGGGCTGCAAACACCATATATTTT
few	TRBV29-1	TRBJ2-1	-	CSVLLGEQFF	TGCAGCGTTTTACTAGGGGAGCAGTTCTTC
-	TRBV19	TRBJ1-5	TRBD1	CASSIISTGQGHQPQHF	TGTGCCAGTAGTATCATCTCTACGGGACAGGGCCATCAGCCCCAGCATTTT
-	TRBV7-2	TRBJ2-7	-	CASSLGPGVSYEQYF	TGTGCCAGCAGCTTAGGGCCGGGGGTCTCCTACGAGCAGTACTTC
-	TRBV4-3	TRBJ2-7	TRBD1	CASSTPGGEQYF	TGCGCCAGCAGTACTCCAGGGGGCGAGCAGTACTTC
-	TRBV5-6	TRBJ2-5	-	CASSNDRYQETQYF	TGTGCCAGCAGCAACGACAGGTACCAAGAGACCCAGTACTTC
-	TRBV7-2	TRBJ2-5	TRBD2	CASSWGAGGETQYF	TGTGCCAGCAGCTGGGGAGCGGGGGGAGAGACCCAGTACTTC
-	TRBV4-2	TRBJ1-1	-	CASSQGTEGDTEAFF	TGTGCCAGCAGCCAAGGGACAGAGGGGGACACTGAAGCTTTCTTT
-	TRBV27	TRBJ2-7	TRBD1	CASSLLRGQTYEQYF	TGTGCCAGCAGTTTATTGAGGGGGCAAACTTACGAGCAGTACTTC
-	TRBV18	TRBJ2-5	TRBD1	CASSSFIGQGEETQYF	TGTGCCAGCTCATCCTTTATAGGACAGGGGGAAGAGACCCAGTACTTC
-	TRBV10-1	TRBJ1-2	TRBD1	CASSKQGTPVFGYTF	TGCGCCAGCAGTAAACAGGGGACGCCTGTTTTTGGCTACACCTTC
-	TRBV5-1	TRBJ2-1	TRBD2	CASSPGLARNNEQFF	TGCGCCAGCAGTCCGGGACTAGCGAGAAACAATGAGCAGTTCTTC
-	TRBV5-5	TRBJ2-7	TRBD1	CASSLARDSRLYF	TGTGCCAGCAGCTTGGCCCGGGACAGCCGTCTGTACTTC
-	TRBV5-5	TRBJ2-2	-	CASSLGTIGTGELFF	TGTGCCAGCAGCTTGGGGACAATCGGAACCGGGGAGCTGTTTTTT
few	TRBV27	TRBJ2-3	-	CASSLGHPSTDTQYF	TGTGCCAGCAGTTTAGGACACCCTAGCACAGATACGCAGTATTTT
-	TRBV5-1	TRBJ2-5	TRBD2	CASSRGLAGETQYF	TGCGCCAGCAGTAGGGGACTAGCAGGAGAGACCCAGTACTTC
-	TRBV7-9	TRBJ2-7	TRBD2	CASSLGTSGTYEQYF	TGTGCCAGCAGCTTAGGGACTAGCGGGACCTACGAGCAGTACTTC
-	TRBV7-2	TRBJ1-1	-	CASSFLPGGRLKTEAFF	TGTGCCAGCAGCTTTTTGCCGGGGGGACGTCTAAAAACTGAAGCTTTCTTT
-	TRBV9	TRBJ1-2	TRBD1	CASSVTGQNYGYTF	TGTGCCAGCAGCGTGACAGGGCAAAACTATGGCTACACCTTC
few	TRBV28	TRBJ2-7	-	CAIRAGAGYEQYF	TGTGCCATTCGGGCAGGGGCAGGGTACGAGCAGTACTTC
few	TRBV15	TRBJ2-7	TRBD1	CATSPRKGTGNEQYF	TGTGCCACCAGCCCCCGTAAAGGGACAGGGAACGAGCAGTACTTC
-	TRBV29-1	TRBJ2-3	-	CSLRVSGTDTQYF	TGCAGCTTGCGAGTTAGCGGCACAGATACGCAGTATTTT
-	TRBV24-1	TRBJ1-2	TRBD1	CATSDPGQGHGYGYTF	TGTGCCACCAGTGATCCCGGACAGGGTCATGGGTATGGCTACACCTTC
once	TRBV28	TRBJ2-7	TRBD1	CASSPWDRSYEQYF	TGTGCCAGCAGTCCGTGGGACAGGTCCTACGAGCAGTACTTC
-	TRBV7-2	TRBJ1-2	-	CASSPRIQTGLTGYTF	TGTGCCAGCAGCCCACGCATTCAGACAGGCCTTACTGGCTACACCTTC
few	TRBV28	TRBJ1-5	-	CASSPNGAGRNQPQHF	TGTGCCAGCAGCCCCAATGGGGCCGGTCGAAATCAGCCCCAGCATTTT
-	TRBV7-9	TRBJ2-2	TRBD1	CASSLYTGGNTGELFF	TGTGCCAGCAGCTTATATACAGGGGGAAACACCGGGGAGCTGTTTTTT
-	TRBV24-1	TRBJ2-7	TRBD2	CATSDRTSGPNEQYF	TGTGCCACCAGTGATCGGACTAGCGGCCCCAACGAGCAGTACTTC
many	TRBV7-8	TRBJ1-1	-	CASSRRGNTEAFF	TGTGCCAGCAGCCGAAGAGGGAACACTGAAGCTTTCTTT
-	TRBV10-3	TRBJ2-5	-	CAISKGEETQYF	TGTGCCATCAGTAAGGGGGAAGAGACCCAGTACTTC